This entry is about one T cell receptor (beta chain). The data are from a study of control samples from healthy donors and cancer patients. Looked up from germline, CDR1 is MNHEY and CDR2 is SVGEGT. The CDR3 has 14 amino acids. V was pared by 5 bases and J by 0 bases, with 8 bases between. Some clones are missing from TCRdb's copy, which holds only in-frame ones; the method was immunoSEQ multiplex PCR. The sample contains about 160,000 clones, around 93% of which appear only once. The chain links TRBV6-2 or TRBV6-3 to TRBJ1-3, with D perhaps TRBD1 (6 bases). The specimen was blood. The TCR comes from a woman aged 55 to 70 in good health. The CDR3 DNA reads as TGTGCCAGCAGTAGACAGGCCTCTGGAAACACCATATATTTT. Amino acids: CASSRQASGNTIYF.